The entry below describes one T cell receptor beta chain. The method was immunoSEQ multiplex PCR; TCRdb's version includes in-frame clones alone and lacks a portion of them. The table records around 160,000 clones, over 70% of them present only once. This entry belongs to a study of blood T cell repertoires in COVID-19. Germline V gene sequence: CDR1 SGHTA, CDR2 FQGTGA. The CDR3 is 15 residues long. The V and J ends lost 3 bases and 2 bases, in that order; junction bases with no gene match: 4. The sample comprised PBMCs or T cells enriched from blood (not recorded which). The clonotype was recovered from a woman aged 60-75 years who had recovered from COVID-19. The V gene is TRBV7-3, the J gene TRBJ2-1; 7 bases line up with TRBD2. This chain's CDR3 is CASSLGGRAYNEQFF. In nucleotides, the CDR3 is TGTGCCAGCAGCTTGGGCGGGAGAGCCTACAATGAGCAGTTCTTC.